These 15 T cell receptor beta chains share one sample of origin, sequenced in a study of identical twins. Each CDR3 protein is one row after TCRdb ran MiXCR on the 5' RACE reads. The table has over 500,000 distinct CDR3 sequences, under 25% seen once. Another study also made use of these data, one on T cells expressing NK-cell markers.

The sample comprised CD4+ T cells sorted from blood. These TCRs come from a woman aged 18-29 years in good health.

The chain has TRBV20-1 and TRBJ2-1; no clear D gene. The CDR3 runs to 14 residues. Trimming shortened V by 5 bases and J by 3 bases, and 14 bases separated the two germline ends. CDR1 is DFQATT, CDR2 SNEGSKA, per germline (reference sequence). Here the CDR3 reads CSALGQVDYNEQFF. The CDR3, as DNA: TGCAGTGCTCTTGGGCAGGTGGACTACAATGAGCAGTTCTTC.

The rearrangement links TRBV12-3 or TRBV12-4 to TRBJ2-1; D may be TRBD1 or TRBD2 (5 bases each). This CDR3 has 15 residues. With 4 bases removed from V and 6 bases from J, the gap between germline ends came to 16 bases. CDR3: CASSWVGDAGNEQFF. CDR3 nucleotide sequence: TGTGCCAGCAGTTGGGTCGGGGACGCGGGCAATGAGCAGTTCTTC.

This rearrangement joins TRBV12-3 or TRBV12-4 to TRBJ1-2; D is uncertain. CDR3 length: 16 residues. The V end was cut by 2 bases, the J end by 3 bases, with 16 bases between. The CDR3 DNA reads TGTGCCAGCAGTTTAAGCGGAGGCTTAACACACTATGGCTACACCTTC. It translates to CASSLSGGLTHYGYTF.

The CDR3 DNA reads TGTGCCAGCAGTTACTCGGGTCTATATCAGGGGGCGTTTCTATCGGGCGAGCAGTACTTC. Amino acid sequence: CASSYSGLYQGAFLSGEQYF. The chain combines TRBV6-2 or TRBV6-3 with TRBJ2-7, with 8 bases identical to TRBD1. Looked up from germline, CDR1 is MNHEY and CDR2 is SVGEGT. The V segment lost 0 bases and the J segment 6 bases; nucleotides outside the gene matches: 22. This CDR3 has 20 amino acids.

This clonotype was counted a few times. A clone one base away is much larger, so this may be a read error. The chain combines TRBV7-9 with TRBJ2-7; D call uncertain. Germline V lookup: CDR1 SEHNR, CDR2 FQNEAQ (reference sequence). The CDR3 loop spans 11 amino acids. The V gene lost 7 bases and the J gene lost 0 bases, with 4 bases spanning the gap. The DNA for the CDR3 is TGTGCCAGCACCAACTCCTACGAGCAGTACTTC. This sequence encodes CASTNSYEQYF.

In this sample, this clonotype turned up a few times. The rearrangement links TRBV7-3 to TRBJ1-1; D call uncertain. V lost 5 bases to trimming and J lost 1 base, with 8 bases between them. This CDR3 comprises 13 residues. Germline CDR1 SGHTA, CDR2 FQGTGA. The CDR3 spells CASSDDPNTEAFF. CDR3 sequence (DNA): TGTGCCAGCAGCGATGACCCGAACACTGAAGCTTTCTTT.

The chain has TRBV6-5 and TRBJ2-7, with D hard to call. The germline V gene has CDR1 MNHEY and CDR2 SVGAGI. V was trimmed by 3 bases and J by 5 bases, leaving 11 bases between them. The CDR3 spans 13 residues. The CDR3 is CASSYARSNEQYF. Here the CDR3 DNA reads TGTGCCAGCAGTTATGCCAGGTCCAACGAGCAGTACTTC.

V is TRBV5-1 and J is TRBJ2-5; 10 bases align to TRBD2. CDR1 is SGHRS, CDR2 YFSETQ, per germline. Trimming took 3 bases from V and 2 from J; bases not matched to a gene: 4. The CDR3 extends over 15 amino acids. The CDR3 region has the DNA TGCGCCAGCAGCTCTACAGCGGGAGGGCAAGAGACCCAGTACTTC. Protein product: CASSSTAGGQETQYF. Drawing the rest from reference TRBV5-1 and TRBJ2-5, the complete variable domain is KAGVTQTPRYLIKTRGQQVTLSCSPISGHRSVSWYQQTPGQGLQFLFEYFSETQRNKGNFPGRFSGRQFSNSRSEMNVSTLELGDSALYLCASSSTAGGQETQYFGPGTRLLVL.

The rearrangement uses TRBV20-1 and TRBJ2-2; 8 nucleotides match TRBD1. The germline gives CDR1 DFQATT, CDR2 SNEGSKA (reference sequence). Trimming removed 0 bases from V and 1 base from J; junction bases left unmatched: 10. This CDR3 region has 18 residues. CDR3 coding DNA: TGCAGTGCTAGAGATGGGCAGGGGGCCCAATTGAACACCGGGGAGCTGTTTTTT. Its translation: CSARDGQGAQLNTGELFF.

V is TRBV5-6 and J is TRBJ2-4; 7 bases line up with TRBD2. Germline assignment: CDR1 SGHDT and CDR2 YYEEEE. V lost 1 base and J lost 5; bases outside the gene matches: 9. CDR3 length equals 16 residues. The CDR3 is CASSLRSSGTQNIQYF. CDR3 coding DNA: TGTGCCAGCAGCTTGAGGTCTAGCGGTACACAAAACATTCAGTACTTC.

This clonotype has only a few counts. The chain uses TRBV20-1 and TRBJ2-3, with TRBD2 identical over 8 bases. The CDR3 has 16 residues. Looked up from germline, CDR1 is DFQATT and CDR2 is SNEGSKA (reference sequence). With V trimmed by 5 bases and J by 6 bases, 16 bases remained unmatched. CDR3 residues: CSAYPSRGALGDTQYF. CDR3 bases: TGCAGTGCTTATCCCTCGCGGGGGGCTTTAGGGGATACGCAGTATTTT.

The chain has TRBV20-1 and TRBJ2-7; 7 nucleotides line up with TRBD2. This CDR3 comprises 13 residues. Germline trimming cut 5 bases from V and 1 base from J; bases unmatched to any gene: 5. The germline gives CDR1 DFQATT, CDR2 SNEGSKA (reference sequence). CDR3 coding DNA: TGCAGTGCTCACACTAGCGATTCCTACGAGCAGTACTTC. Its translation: CSAHTSDSYEQYF.

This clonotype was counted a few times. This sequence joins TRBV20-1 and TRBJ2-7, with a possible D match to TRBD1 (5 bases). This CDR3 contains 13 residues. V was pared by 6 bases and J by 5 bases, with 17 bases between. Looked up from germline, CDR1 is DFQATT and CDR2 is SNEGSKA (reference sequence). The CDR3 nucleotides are TGCAGTGCGACGGCAGGGTTCCCCCACGAGCAGTACTTC. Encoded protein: CSATAGFPHEQYF.

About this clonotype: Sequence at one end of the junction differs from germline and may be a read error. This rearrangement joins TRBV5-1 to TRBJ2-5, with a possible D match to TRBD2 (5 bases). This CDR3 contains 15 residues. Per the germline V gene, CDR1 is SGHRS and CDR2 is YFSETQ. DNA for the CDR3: TGCGCCAGCAGCCCGGGTCAGACTCTCGGGGAGACCCAGCACTTC. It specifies CASSPGQTLGETQHF. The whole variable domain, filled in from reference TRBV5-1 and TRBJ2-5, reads KAGVTQTPRYLIKTRGQQVTLSCSPISGHRSVSWYQQTPGQGLQFLFEYFSETQRNKGNFPGRFSGRQFSNSRSEMNVSTLELGDSALYLCASSPGQTLGETQHFGPGTRLLVL.

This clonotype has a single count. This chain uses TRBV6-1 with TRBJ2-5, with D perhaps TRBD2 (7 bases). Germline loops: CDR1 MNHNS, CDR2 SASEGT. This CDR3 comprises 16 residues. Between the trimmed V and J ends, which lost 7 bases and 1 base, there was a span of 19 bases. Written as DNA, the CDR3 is TGTGCCAGCAAGGGCGGGCGGGGGCCATTCCAAGAGACCCAGTACTTC. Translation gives CASKGGRGPFQETQYF.